A selection of T cell receptor beta chains follows, all from one sample in a study of CD8 T cells in Susac syndrome. TCRdb ran MiXCR on the immunoSEQ multiplex PCR reads and lists one entry per CDR3 protein. The data show 170,000 or so distinct CDR3 sequences, approximately 94% seen once. Input material: CD4+ T cells from PBMCs. These receptors were obtained from a human donor with multiple sclerosis. CDR3s include the opening cysteine and the closing phenylalanine or tryptophan. The D gene is left open where the match is weak. Only part of the rows carry a size: once, few, many, or a class if the clone is expanded.

cdr3_aa cdr3_nt j_call d_call clone_size v_call
CSVRGGADTQYF TGCAGCGTTCGAGGTGGTGCAGATACGCAGTATTTT TRBJ2-3 . . TRBV29-1
CASSFTNPAKNIQYF TGCGCCAGCAGCTTCACGAACCCAGCCAAAAACATTCAGTACTTC TRBJ2-4 . . TRBV5-1
CATSDRGVGTDTQYF TGTGCCACCAGTGATCGGGGAGTGGGCACAGATACGCAGTATTTT TRBJ2-3 . . TRBV24-1
CASSPAILGETQYF TGTGCCAGCTCACCAGCCATCCTCGGGGAGACCCAGTACTTC TRBJ2-5 . . TRBV18
CASSRATGEYEQYF TGCGCCAGCAGCCGAGCGACCGGGGAATACGAGCAGTACTTC TRBJ2-7 . once TRBV5-1
CASSLGVGGPNYGYTF TGTGCCAGCAGTTTAGGGGTAGGGGGACCTAACTATGGCTACACCTTC TRBJ1-2 . . TRBV12-3/TRBV12-4
CASSNLDSLAKNIQYF TGTGCCAGTAGTAACCTGGACAGTTTAGCCAAAAACATTCAGTACTTC TRBJ2-4 . . TRBV19
CASSWGTGERTETQYF TGTGCCAGCAGCTGGGGGACAGGCGAAAGGACGGAGACCCAGTACTTC TRBJ2-5 TRBD1 . TRBV11-3
CASSPWDGTGELFF TGTGCCAGCTCACCTTGGGACGGCACCGGGGAGCTGTTTTTT TRBJ2-2 . . TRBV18
CASSGYKGRRETQYF TGTGCCAGCAGTGGCTATAAGGGCAGACGGGAGACCCAGTACTTC TRBJ2-5 . . TRBV25-1
CASSYPGSGYEQYF TGTGCCAGCAGCTACCCTGGGTCGGGCTACGAGCAGTACTTC TRBJ2-7 . once TRBV5-8
CASSAGQGSWETQYF TGTGCCAGCAGTGCCGGACAGGGGTCTTGGGAGACCCAGTACTTC TRBJ2-5 TRBD1 . TRBV6-1
CASSQALPDNEKLFF TGTGCCAGCAGCCAAGCTTTACCAGATAATGAAAAACTGTTTTTT TRBJ1-4 . . TRBV4-2
CASSVGTYEQYF TGTGCCAGCAGTGTAGGGACCTACGAGCAGTACTTC TRBJ2-7 . . TRBV28
CASSLAADAYNSPLHF TGCGCCAGCAGCTTGGCAGCGGACGCCTATAATTCACCCCTCCACTTT TRBJ1-6 . . TRBV5-1